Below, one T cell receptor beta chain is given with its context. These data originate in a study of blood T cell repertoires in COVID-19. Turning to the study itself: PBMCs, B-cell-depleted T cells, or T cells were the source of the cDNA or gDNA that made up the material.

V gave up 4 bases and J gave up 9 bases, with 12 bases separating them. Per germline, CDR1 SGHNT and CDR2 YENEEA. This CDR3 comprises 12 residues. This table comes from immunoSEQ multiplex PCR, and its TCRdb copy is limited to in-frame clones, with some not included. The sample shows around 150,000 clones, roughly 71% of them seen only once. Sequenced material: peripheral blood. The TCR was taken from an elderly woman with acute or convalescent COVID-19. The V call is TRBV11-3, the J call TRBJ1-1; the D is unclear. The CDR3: CASSSGGQKAFF. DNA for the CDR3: TGTGCCAGCAGCTCCGGCGGGCAGAAAGCTTTCTTT.